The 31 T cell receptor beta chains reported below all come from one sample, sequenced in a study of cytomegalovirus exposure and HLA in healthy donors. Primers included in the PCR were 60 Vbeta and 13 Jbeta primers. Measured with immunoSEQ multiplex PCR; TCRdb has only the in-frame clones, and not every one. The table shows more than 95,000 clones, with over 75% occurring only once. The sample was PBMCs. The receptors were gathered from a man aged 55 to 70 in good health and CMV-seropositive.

The CDR3 loop is CASSPRGSGGYEQYF. CDR3 nucleotide sequence: TGTGCCAGCAGTCCCCGGGGGAGCGGGGGATACGAGCAGTACTTC. V gene TRBV28 combines with J gene TRBJ2-7, with 8 bases aligning to TRBD2. CDR3 length: 15 residues. With 5 bases clipped from V and 4 bases from J, the junction kept 10 bases outside the gene matches. Germline V gene sequence: CDR1 MDHEN, CDR2 SYDVKM.

CDR3 DNA: TGTGCCAGCAGAGGTCTCCGTGTGAGGTCCAATGAGCAGTTCTTC. This sequence encodes CASRGLRVRSNEQFF. This chain connects TRBV11-2 to TRBJ2-1; D is uncertain. The CDR3 length is 15 residues. Germline values: CDR1 SGHAT, CDR2 FQNNGV. Trimming removed 6 bases at V and 6 bases at J, with 18 bases between.

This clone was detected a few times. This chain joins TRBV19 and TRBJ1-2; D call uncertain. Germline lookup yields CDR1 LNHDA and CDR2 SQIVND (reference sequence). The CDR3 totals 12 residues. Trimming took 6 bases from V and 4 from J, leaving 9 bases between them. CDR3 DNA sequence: TGTGCCAGTAGCAGGATTACCTATGGCTACACCTTC. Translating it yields CASSRITYGYTF.

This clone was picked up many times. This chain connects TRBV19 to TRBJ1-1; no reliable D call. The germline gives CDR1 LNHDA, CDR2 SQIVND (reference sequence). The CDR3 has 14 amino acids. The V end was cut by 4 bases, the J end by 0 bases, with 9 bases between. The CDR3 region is CASSTYQVNTEAFF. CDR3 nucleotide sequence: TGTGCCAGTAGTACCTACCAGGTGAACACTGAAGCTTTCTTT.

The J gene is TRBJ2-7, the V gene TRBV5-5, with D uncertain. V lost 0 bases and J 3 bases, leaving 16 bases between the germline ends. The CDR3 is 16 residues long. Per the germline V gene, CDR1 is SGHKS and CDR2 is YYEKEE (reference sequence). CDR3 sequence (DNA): TGTGCCAGCAGCTTGGCCGCAGACACCTACAACTACGAGCAGTACTTC. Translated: CASSLAADTYNYEQYF.

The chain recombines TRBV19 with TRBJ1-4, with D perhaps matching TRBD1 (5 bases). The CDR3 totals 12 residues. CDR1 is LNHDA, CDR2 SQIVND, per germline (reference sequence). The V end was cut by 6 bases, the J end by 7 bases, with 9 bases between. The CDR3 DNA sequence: TGTGCCAGTAGGACAGAAGGTGAAAAACTGTTTTTT. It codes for CASRTEGEKLFF.

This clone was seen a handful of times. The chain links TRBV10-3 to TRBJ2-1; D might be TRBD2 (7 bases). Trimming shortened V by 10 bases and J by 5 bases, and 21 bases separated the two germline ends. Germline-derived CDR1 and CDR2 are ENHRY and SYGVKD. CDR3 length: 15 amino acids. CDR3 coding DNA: TGTGCCACAGGGGACGCGCGGGGGACTAACAATGAGCAGTTCTTC. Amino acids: CATGDARGTNNEQFF.

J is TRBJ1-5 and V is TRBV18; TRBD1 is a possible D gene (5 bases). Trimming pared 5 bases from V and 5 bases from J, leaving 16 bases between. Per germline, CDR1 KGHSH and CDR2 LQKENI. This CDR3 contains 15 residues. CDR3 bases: TGTGCCAGCTCAGGAGAGGGGAGGGAAGATCAGCCCCAGCATTTT. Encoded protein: CASSGEGREDQPQHF.

The CDR3 loop reads CASSQDSYYEQYF. The CDR3 DNA follows: TGTGCCAGCAGCCAGGACAGTTACTACGAGCAGTACTTC. This chain connects TRBV7-2 to TRBJ2-7; possibly TRBD1 for D (6 bases). This CDR3 comprises 13 residues. V was pared by 5 bases and J by 3 bases, with 11 bases between. From germline, CDR1 is SGHTA and CDR2 FQGNSA.

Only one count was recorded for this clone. For the CDR3, the DNA is TGTGCCAGCAGCGGACAGACGAATGGCTACACCTTC. Translating it yields CASSGQTNGYTF. The V and J genes are TRBV28 and TRBJ1-2, with D tentatively TRBD1 (6 bases). The V end lost 6 bases, the J end lost 6 bases, and 11 bases lay between the germline ends. Germline CDR1 and CDR2: MDHEN and SYDVKM. The CDR3 length is 12 residues.

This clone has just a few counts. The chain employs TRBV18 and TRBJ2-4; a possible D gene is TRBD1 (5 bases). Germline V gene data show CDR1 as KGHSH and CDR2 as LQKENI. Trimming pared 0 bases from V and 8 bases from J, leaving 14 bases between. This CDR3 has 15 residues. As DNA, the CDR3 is TGTGCCAGCTCACCACCGTCCAGGGTGGGTGACATTCAGTACTTC. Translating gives CASSPPSRVGDIQYF.

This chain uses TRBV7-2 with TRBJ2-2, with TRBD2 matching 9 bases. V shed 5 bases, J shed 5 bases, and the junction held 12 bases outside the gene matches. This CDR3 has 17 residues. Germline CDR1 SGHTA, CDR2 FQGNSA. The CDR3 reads CASSPRGGLARTGELFF. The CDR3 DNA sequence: TGTGCCAGCAGCCCAAGGGGAGGACTAGCGCGTACCGGGGAGCTGTTTTTT.

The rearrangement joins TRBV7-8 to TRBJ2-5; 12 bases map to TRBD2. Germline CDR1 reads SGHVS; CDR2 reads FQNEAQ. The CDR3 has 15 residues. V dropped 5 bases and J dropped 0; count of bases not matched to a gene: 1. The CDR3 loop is CASSRTSGDQETQYF. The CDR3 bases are TGTGCCAGCAGCCGGACTAGCGGGGACCAAGAGACCCAGTACTTC. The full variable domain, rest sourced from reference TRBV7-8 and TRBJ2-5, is GAGVSQSPRYKVAKRGQDVALRCDPISGHVSLFWYQQALGQGPEFLTYFQNEAQLDKSGLPSDRFFAERPEGSVSTLKIQRTQQEDSAVYLCASSRTSGDQETQYFGPGTRLLVL.

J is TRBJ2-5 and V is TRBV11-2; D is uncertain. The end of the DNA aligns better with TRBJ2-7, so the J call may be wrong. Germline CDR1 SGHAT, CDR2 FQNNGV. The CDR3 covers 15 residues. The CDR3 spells CASSFPPREPYEQYF. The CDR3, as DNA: TGTGCCAGCAGCTTCCCGCCCCGCGAACCCTACGAGCAGTACTTC.

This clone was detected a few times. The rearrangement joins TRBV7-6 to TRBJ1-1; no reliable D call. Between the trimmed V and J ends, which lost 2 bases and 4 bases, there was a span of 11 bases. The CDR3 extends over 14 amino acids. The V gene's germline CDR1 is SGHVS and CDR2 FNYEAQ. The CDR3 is CASSLYPAGTEAFF. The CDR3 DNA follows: TGTGCCAGCAGCTTATATCCGGCGGGCACTGAAGCTTTCTTT. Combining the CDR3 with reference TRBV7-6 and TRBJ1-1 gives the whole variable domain GAGVSQSPRYKVTKRGQDVALRCDPISGHVSLYWYRQALGQGPEFLTYFNYEAQQDKSGLPNDRFSAERPEGSISTLTIQRTEQRDSAMYRCASSLYPAGTEAFFGQGTRLTVV.

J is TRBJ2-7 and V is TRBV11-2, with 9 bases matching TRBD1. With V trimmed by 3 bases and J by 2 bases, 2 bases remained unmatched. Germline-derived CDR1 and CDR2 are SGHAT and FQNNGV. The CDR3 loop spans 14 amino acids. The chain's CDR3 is CASSLDRGTYEQYF. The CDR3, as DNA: TGTGCCAGCAGCTTGGACAGGGGCACCTACGAGCAGTACTTC.

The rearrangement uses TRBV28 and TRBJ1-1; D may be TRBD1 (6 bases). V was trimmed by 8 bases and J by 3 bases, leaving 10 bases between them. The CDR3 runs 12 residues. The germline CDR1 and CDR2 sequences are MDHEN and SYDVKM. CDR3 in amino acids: CASQQGHTEAFF. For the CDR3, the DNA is TGTGCCAGCCAACAGGGTCACACTGAAGCTTTCTTT.

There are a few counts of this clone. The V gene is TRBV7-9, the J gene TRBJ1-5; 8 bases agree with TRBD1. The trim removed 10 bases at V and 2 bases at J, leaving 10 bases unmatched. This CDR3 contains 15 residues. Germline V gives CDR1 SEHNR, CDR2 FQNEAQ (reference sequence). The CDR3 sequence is CAIGDRGMGNQPQHF. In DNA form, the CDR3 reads TGTGCCATCGGCGACAGGGGTATGGGCAATCAGCCCCAGCATTTT.

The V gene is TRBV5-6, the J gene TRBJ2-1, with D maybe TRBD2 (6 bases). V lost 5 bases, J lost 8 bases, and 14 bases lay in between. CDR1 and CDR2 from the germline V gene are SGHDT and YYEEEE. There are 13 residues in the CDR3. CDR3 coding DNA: TGTGCCAGCAGAACGGGACTCAGGGATGAGCAGTTCTTC. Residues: CASRTGLRDEQFF.

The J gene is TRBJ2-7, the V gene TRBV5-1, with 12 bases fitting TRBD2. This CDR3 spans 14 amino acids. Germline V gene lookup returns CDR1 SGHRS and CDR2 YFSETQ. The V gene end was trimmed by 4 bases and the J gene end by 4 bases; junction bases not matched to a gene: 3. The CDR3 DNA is TGCGCCAGCAGCCCCGGGACTAGCGGGTACGAGCAGTACTTC. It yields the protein CASSPGTSGYEQYF.

The CDR3 protein is CASSYGGVSSYNEQFF. DNA of the CDR3: TGTGCCAGCAGCTACGGGGGGGTTAGCTCCTACAATGAGCAGTTCTTC. This chain links TRBV5-4 with TRBJ2-1; 8 nucleotides match TRBD2. Looked up from germline, CDR1 is SGHNT and CDR2 is YYREEE (reference sequence). CDR3 length equals 16 residues. The trim removed 3 bases at V and 0 bases at J, leaving 5 bases unmatched.

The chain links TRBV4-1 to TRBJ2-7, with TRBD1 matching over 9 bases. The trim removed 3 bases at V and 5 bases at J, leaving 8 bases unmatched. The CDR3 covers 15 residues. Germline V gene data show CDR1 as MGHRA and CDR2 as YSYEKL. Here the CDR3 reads CASSHPGQGHHEQYF. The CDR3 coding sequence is TGCGCCAGCAGCCACCCGGGACAGGGCCACCACGAGCAGTACTTC.

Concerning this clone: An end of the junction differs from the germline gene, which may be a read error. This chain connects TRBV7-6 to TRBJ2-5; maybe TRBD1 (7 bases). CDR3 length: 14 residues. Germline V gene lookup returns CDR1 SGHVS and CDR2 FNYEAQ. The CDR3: CAGSLAAGGETQYF. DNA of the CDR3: TGTGCCGGCAGCTTAGCGGCAGGGGGGGAGACCCAGTACTTC.

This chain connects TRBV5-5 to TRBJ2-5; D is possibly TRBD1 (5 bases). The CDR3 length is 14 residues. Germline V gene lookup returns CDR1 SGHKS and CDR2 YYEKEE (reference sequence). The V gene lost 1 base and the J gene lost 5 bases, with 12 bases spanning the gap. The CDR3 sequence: CASSLSRPGETQYF. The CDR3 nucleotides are TGTGCCAGCAGCTTGAGCAGACCAGGGGAGACCCAGTACTTC.

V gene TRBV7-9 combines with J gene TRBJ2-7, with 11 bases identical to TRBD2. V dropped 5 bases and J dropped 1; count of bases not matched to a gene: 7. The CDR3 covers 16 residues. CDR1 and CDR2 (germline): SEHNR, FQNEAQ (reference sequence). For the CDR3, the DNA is TGTGCCAGCAGCCAACGACTAGCGGGGTCTTCCTACGAGCAGTACTTC. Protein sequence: CASSQRLAGSSYEQYF.

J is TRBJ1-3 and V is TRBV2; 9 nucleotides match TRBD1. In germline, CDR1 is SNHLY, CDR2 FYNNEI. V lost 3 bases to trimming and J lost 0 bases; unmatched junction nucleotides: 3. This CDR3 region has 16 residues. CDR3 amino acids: CASSESQGASGNTIYF. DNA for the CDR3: TGTGCCAGCAGTGAGTCACAGGGGGCCTCTGGAAACACCATATATTTT.

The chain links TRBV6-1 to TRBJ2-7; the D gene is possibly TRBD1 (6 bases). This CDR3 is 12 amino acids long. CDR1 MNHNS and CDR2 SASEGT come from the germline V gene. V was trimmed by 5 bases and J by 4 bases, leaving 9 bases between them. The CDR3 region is CASSWDNYEQYF. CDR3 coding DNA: TGTGCCAGCAGTTGGGACAATTACGAGCAGTACTTC.

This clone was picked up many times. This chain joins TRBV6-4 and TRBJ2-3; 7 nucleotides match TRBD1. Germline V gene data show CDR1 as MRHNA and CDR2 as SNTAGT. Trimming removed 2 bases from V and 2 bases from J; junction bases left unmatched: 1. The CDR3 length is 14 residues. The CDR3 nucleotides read TGTGCCAGCAGTGACGGGACAGACACAGATACGCAGTATTTT. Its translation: CASSDGTDTDTQYF.

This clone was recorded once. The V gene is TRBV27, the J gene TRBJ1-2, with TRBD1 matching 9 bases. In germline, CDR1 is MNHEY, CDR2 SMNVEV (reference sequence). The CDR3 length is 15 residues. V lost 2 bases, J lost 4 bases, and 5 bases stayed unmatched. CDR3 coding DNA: TGTGCCAGCAGTTTAACGGGACAGGGACCCTATGGCTACACCTTC. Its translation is CASSLTGQGPYGYTF.

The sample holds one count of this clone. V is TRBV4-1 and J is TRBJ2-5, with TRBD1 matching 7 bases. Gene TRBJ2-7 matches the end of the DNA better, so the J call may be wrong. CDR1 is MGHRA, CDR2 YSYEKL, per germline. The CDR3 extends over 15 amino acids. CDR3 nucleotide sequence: TGCGCCAGCAGCCATCCGGGACAGAACTCCTACGAGCAGTACTTC. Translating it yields CASSHPGQNSYEQYF.

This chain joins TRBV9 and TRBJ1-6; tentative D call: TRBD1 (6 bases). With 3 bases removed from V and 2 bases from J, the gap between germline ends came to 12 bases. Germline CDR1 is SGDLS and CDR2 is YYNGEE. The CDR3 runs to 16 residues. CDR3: CASSAGGGTYNSPLHF. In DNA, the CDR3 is TGTGCCAGCAGCGCGGGAGGGGGTACCTATAATTCACCCCTCCACTTT. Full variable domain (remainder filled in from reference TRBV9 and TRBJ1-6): DSGVTQTPKHLITATGQRVTLRCSPRSGDLSVYWYQQSLDQGLQFLIQYYNGEERAKGNILERFSAQQFPDLHSELNLSSLELGDSALYFCASSAGGGTYNSPLHFGNGTRLTVT.